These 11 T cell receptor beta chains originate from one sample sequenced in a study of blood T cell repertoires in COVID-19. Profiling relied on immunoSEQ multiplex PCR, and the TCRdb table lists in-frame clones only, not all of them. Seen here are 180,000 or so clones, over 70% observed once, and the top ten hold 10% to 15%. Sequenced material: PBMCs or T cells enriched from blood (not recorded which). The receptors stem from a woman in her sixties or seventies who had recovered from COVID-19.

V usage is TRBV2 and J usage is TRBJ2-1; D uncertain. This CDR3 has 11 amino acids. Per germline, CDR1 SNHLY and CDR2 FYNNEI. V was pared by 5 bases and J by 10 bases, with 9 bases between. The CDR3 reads CASSLLVEQFF. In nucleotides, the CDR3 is TGTGCCAGCAGTCTCCTCGTGGAGCAGTTCTTC.

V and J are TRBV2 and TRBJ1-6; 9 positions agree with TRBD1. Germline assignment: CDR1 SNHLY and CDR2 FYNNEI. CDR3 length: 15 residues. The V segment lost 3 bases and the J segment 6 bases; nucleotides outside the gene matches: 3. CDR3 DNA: TGTGCCAGCAGTGATACAGGGGGCGGTAATTCACCCCTCCACTTT. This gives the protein CASSDTGGGNSPLHF.

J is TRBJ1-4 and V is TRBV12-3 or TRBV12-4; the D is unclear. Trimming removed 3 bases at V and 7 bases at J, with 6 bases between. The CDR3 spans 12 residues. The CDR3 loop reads CASSFNGEKLFF. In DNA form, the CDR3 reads TGTGCCAGCAGTTTTAACGGTGAAAAACTGTTTTTT.

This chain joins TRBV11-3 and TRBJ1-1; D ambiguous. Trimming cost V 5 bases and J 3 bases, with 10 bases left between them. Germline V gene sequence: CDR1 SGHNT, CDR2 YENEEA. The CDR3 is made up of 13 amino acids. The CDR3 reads CASSRGGYTEAFF. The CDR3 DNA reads TGTGCCAGCAGCCGCGGAGGGTACACTGAAGCTTTCTTT.

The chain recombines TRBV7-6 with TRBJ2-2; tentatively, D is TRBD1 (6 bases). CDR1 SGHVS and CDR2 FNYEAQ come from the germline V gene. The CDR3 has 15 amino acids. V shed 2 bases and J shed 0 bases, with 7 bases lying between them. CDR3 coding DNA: TGTGCCAGCAGCTTACAGGGGTCGAACACCGGGGAGCTGTTTTTT. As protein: CASSLQGSNTGELFF.

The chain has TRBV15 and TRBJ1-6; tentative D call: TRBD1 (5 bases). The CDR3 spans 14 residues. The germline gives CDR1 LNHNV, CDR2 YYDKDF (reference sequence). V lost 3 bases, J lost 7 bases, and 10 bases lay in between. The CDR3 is CATSREGLNSPLHF. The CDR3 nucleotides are TGTGCCACCAGCAGGGAGGGGCTAAATTCACCCCTCCACTTT.

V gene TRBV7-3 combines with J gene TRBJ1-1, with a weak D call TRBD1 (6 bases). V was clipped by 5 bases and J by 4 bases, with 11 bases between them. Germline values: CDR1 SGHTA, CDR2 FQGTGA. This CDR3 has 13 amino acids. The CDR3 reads CASSLEDSTEAFF. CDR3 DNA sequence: TGTGCCAGCAGCCTCGAGGACAGCACTGAAGCTTTCTTT. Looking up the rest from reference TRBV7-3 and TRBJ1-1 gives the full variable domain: GAGVSQTPSNKVTEKGKYVELRCDPISGHTALYWYRQSLGQGPEFLIYFQGTGAADDSGLPNDRFFAVRPEGSVSTLKIQRTERGDSAVYLCASSLEDSTEAFFGQGTRLTVV.

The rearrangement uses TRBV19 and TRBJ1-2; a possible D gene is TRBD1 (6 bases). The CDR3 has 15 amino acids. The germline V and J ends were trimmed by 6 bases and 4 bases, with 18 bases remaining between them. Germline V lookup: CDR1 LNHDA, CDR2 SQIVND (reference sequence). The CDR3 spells CASSTGAGAIYGYTF. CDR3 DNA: TGTGCCAGTAGCACCGGGGCAGGGGCCATCTATGGCTACACCTTC.

In DNA, the CDR3 is TGTGCCAGCAGCTTGTTGACAGTTCTGAACACTGAAGCTTTCTTT. Protein product: CASSLLTVLNTEAFF. The rearrangement joins TRBV5-6 to TRBJ1-1, with D possibly TRBD1 on 5 matching bases. Germline V lookup: CDR1 SGHDT, CDR2 YYEEEE. Trimming shortened V by 1 base and J by 0 bases, and 10 bases separated the two germline ends. The CDR3 has 15 amino acids.

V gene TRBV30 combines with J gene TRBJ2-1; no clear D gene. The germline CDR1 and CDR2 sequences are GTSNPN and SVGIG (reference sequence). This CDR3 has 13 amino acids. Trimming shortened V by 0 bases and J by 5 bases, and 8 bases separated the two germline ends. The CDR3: CAWSVAFNNEQFF. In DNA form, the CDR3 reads TGTGCCTGGAGTGTAGCTTTCAACAATGAGCAGTTCTTC.

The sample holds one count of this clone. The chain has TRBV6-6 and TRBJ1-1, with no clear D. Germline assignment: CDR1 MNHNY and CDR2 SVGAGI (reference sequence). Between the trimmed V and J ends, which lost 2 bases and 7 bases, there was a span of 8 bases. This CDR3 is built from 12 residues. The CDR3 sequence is CASSYGSGEAFF. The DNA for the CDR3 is TGTGCCAGCAGTTACGGCAGCGGTGAAGCTTTCTTT.